What follows are 29 T cell receptor beta chains derived from one specimen sequenced in a study of a mutant IDH1 vaccine in newly diagnosed glioma. Time point given: week 35, safety follow-up. All doses held 300 ug of mutant IDH1 20-mer peptide, with topical imiquimod. Sequencing was performed with immunoSEQ multiplex PCR; in TCRdb, only in-frame clones are kept and a portion is missing. Of around 32,000 clones listed, roughly 80% are singletons. The antigens these receptors bind are not known. The input for sequencing was PBMCs, taken from a glioma patient whose treatment included an IDH1 peptide vaccine. Every receptor here comes from a woman aged 18-30 years with glioma.

This chain uses TRBV18 with TRBJ1-1; 10 bases are a match to TRBD1. CDR3 length: 13 amino acids. CDR1 KGHSH and CDR2 LQKENI come from the germline V gene. The trim removed 10 bases at V and 2 bases at J, leaving 4 bases unmatched. In DNA, the CDR3 is TGTGCCACCTCGACAGGGGGCAACACTGAAGCTTTCTTT. Translation gives CATSTGGNTEAFF.

The V and J genes are TRBV19 and TRBJ2-7, with 10 positions matching TRBD1. CDR1 LNHDA and CDR2 SQIVND come from the germline V gene (reference sequence). The CDR3 runs to 14 residues. After removal of 7 bases from V and 2 bases from J, the junction contained 5 bases not matched to a gene. The CDR3 DNA reads as TGTGCCAGTAAACCCGGGACAGGGGCCTACGAGCAGTACTTC. This encodes CASKPGTGAYEQYF.

The chain carries TRBV13 and TRBJ1-2, with a weak D call TRBD1 (5 bases). The CDR3 covers 15 residues. Looked up from germline, CDR1 is PRHDT and CDR2 is FYEKMQ (reference sequence). Trimming left V 5 bases short and J 8 bases short, with 21 bases between. The CDR3 nucleotides are TGTGCCAGCAGCAACCTCGACCGCGTCCGGGGCGGCTACACCTTC. This encodes CASSNLDRVRGGYTF.

This chain connects TRBV5-6 to TRBJ2-1, with a possible D match to TRBD2 (7 bases). V was cut by 4 bases and J by 1 base, with 12 bases left in between. The CDR3 runs 15 residues. Germline CDR1 reads SGHDT; CDR2 reads YYEEEE. The CDR3 protein is CASSPGGASYNEQFF. Here the CDR3 DNA reads TGTGCCAGCAGCCCGGGGGGCGCTTCCTACAATGAGCAGTTCTTC.

The sample holds one count of this clone. The J gene is TRBJ2-5, the V gene TRBV7-8, with D perhaps matching TRBD1 (5 bases). The V gene lost 2 bases and the J gene lost 5 bases, with 6 bases spanning the gap. The germline V gene has CDR1 SGHVS and CDR2 FQNEAQ. The CDR3 spans 12 residues. This CDR3 is CASSLRGETQYF. Here the CDR3 DNA reads TGTGCCAGCAGCTTAAGGGGCGAGACCCAGTACTTC.

V and J are TRBV5-6 and TRBJ2-5; the D is unclear. CDR3 size: 11 residues. Germline loops: CDR1 SGHDT, CDR2 YYEEEE. V was shortened by 2 bases and J by 5 bases, with 4 bases between the two germline ends. CDR3 amino acids: CASSLEETQYF. CDR3 sequence (DNA): TGTGCCAGCAGCTTAGAGGAGACCCAGTACTTC.

J is TRBJ1-4 and V is TRBV9; 7 nucleotides match TRBD1. Losses at the gene ends were 3 bases for V and 7 bases for J; bases not matched to a gene: 9. The CDR3 is made up of 15 amino acids. The V gene's germline CDR1 is SGDLS and CDR2 YYNGEE. CDR3 DNA sequence: TGTGCCAGCAGCGGACAGGCAGGGGGGAGTGAAAAACTGTTTTTT. Residues: CASSGQAGGSEKLFF.

The V gene is TRBV7-9, the J gene TRBJ2-7, with a weak D call TRBD2 (7 bases). The V end was cut by 2 bases, the J end by 3 bases, with 20 bases between. Germline CDR1 reads SEHNR; CDR2 reads FQNEAQ (reference sequence). The CDR3 sequence is 17 residues long. CDR3 in amino acids: CASSLRDRGGGNYEQYF. The CDR3 DNA reads TGTGCCAGCAGCTTAAGGGATAGGGGGGGAGGAAACTACGAGCAGTACTTC.

This clone was picked up a small number of times. The J gene is TRBJ1-1, the V gene TRBV7-9, with unresolved D. CDR3 size: 13 residues. The V gene lost 4 bases and the J gene lost 4 bases, with 10 bases spanning the gap. Germline-derived CDR1 and CDR2 are SEHNR and FQNEAQ (reference sequence). In DNA, the CDR3 is TGTGCCAGCAGCTACCGGGAAAGCACTGAAGCTTTCTTT. It yields the protein CASSYRESTEAFF.

The J gene is TRBJ2-5, the V gene TRBV20-1; no clear D gene. V lost 6 bases and J 1 base, leaving 6 bases between the germline ends. The CDR3 runs 11 residues. CDR1 and CDR2 (germline): DFQATT, SNEGSKA (reference sequence). The CDR3 bases are TGCAGTGCGTCCCTCCAAGAGACCCAGTACTTC. It yields the protein CSASLQETQYF.

This clone was recorded only once. The genes are TRBV7-8 and TRBJ1-5; D is uncertain. The CDR3 length is 14 residues. V was shortened by 1 base and J by 4 bases, with 8 bases between the two germline ends. CDR1 and CDR2 (germline): SGHVS, FQNEAQ. In DNA form, the CDR3 reads TGTGCCAGCAGCTTAGTGGGGTTGAATCAGCCCCAGCATTTT. Translation gives CASSLVGLNQPQHF.

V usage is TRBV5-3 and J usage is TRBJ2-1; 7 bases match TRBD2. TRBV5-3 is designated an ORF whose function remains uncertain. V was pared by 4 bases and J by 10 bases, with 17 bases of the junction left unmatched. The CDR3 spans 16 residues. The chain's CDR3 is CARSPLGGGGGSEQFF. The CDR3 coding sequence is TGTGCCAGAAGCCCCCTTGGGGGAGGCGGGGGATCGGAGCAGTTCTTC.

The chain links TRBV15 to TRBJ2-4; weak D call: TRBD2 (5 bases). V lost 5 bases to trimming and J lost 1 base, with 9 bases between them. Germline assignment: CDR1 LNHNV and CDR2 YYDKDF (reference sequence). The CDR3 has 14 residues. CDR3 DNA sequence: TGTGCCACCAGCGGGTGGGAGGCCAAAAACATTCAGTACTTC. It encodes CATSGWEAKNIQYF.

The chain uses TRBV18 and TRBJ2-5; 7 nucleotides agree with TRBD2. CDR3 size: 14 residues. The germline V gene has CDR1 KGHSH and CDR2 LQKENI. With V trimmed by 3 bases and J by 2 bases, 3 bases remained unmatched. The CDR3, as DNA: TGTGCCAGCTCACCGGTCGGGGGGCAAGAGACCCAGTACTTC. It specifies CASSPVGGQETQYF.

The chain combines TRBV2 with TRBJ1-1; D is uncertain. Trimming left V 3 bases short and J 11 bases short, with 13 bases between. The germline gives CDR1 SNHLY, CDR2 FYNNEI. The CDR3 consists of 12 residues. In nucleotides, the CDR3 is TGTGCCAGCAGTGAGGTAGACTTGGGGGCTTTCTTT. It is translated as CASSEVDLGAFF.

The chain recombines TRBV2 with TRBJ1-1; D is ambiguous. The CDR3 loop spans 12 amino acids. Germline values: CDR1 SNHLY, CDR2 FYNNEI. V was clipped by 5 bases and J by 1 base, with 5 bases between them. CDR3 region: CASSQTNTEAFF. In DNA form, the CDR3 reads TGTGCCAGCAGTCAGACGAACACTGAAGCTTTCTTT.

This chain joins TRBV6-1 and TRBJ1-2; D remains ambiguous. CDR1 MNHNS and CDR2 SASEGT come from the germline V gene. Trimming stripped 1 base from V and 4 bases from J, with 10 bases between. The CDR3 consists of 14 residues. The CDR3 spells CASSEESGGYGYTF. CDR3 bases: TGTGCCAGCAGTGAAGAATCGGGAGGCTATGGCTACACCTTC.

The chain has TRBV9 and TRBJ2-2; maybe TRBD2 (5 bases). The V gene's germline CDR1 is SGDLS and CDR2 YYNGEE. Trimming pared 4 bases from V and 5 bases from J, leaving 15 bases between. This CDR3 is built from 15 residues. The CDR3 nucleotides read TGTGCCAGCAGCCCCACCCTAGCCCCAACCGGGGAGCTGTTTTTT. Translation gives CASSPTLAPTGELFF.

The table lists this clone with a few counts. This sequence joins TRBV19 and TRBJ1-2; weak D call: TRBD1 (5 bases). This CDR3 comprises 13 residues. Trimming took off 7 bases at V and 4 bases at J, with 13 bases between the two ends. CDR1 and CDR2 from the germline V gene are LNHDA and SQIVND (reference sequence). The CDR3: CASKWSGVYGYTF. CDR3 coding DNA: TGTGCCAGTAAGTGGTCGGGGGTCTATGGCTACACCTTC.

The chain carries TRBV7-9 and TRBJ1-1, with 9 bases lining up with TRBD1. The CDR3 runs 15 residues. Germline V lookup: CDR1 SEHNR, CDR2 FQNEAQ (reference sequence). V shed 2 bases, J shed 5 bases, and the junction held 6 bases outside the gene matches. DNA for the CDR3: TGTGCCAGCAGCTTAACAGGGGGCGTGGGAACTGAAGCTTTCTTT. Translated, it gives CASSLTGGVGTEAFF.

The chain uses TRBV7-2 and TRBJ2-1; the match to TRBD2 covers 8 bases. The CDR3 is 16 residues long. Germline-derived CDR1 and CDR2 are SGHTA and FQGNSA. Losses at the gene ends were 6 bases for V and 0 bases for J; bases not matched to a gene: 7. The CDR3 sequence: CASRGAGTSSYNEQFF. CDR3 coding DNA: TGTGCCAGCAGAGGGGCCGGGACTAGCTCCTACAATGAGCAGTTCTTC. The entire variable domain, with the rest obtained from reference TRBV7-2 and TRBJ2-1, is as follows: GAGVSQSPSNKVTEKGKDVELRCDPISGHTALYWYRQSLGQGLEFLIYFQGNSAPDKSGLPSDRFSAERTGGSVSTLTIQRTQQEDSAVYLCASRGAGTSSYNEQFFGPGTRLTVL.

This clone was seen once. The chain is built from TRBV7-2 and TRBJ2-1; TRBD2 agrees at 9 bases. The CDR3 runs to 15 residues. From germline, CDR1 is SGHTA and CDR2 FQGNSA. The V and J ends lost 6 bases and 7 bases, in that order; junction bases with no gene match: 10. CDR3 coding DNA: TGTGCCAGCAGTTTTTTAGCGGGAGTTGCAAATGAGCAGTTCTTC. It specifies CASSFLAGVANEQFF.

The chain couples TRBV7-2 to TRBJ1-1; D remains unclear. The germline gives CDR1 SGHTA, CDR2 FQGNSA. The CDR3 runs 16 residues. V was trimmed by 1 base and J by 4 bases, leaving 16 bases between them. DNA for the CDR3: TGTGCCAGCAGCTTAGAGAGGCCCCCGGTGAGCACTGAAGCTTTCTTT. Protein: CASSLERPPVSTEAFF. Combining the CDR3 with reference TRBV7-2 and TRBJ1-1 gives the whole variable domain GAGVSQSPSNKVTEKGKDVELRCDPISGHTALYWYRQSLGQGLEFLIYFQGNSAPDKSGLPSDRFSAERTGGSVSTLTIQRTQQEDSAVYLCASSLERPPVSTEAFFGQGTRLTVV.

In its sample, this clone was seen once. The V and J genes are TRBV4-3 and TRBJ2-7; 11 positions agree with TRBD2. This CDR3 spans 15 amino acids. CDR1 and CDR2 from the germline V gene are LGHNA and YSLEER. Losses at the gene ends were 4 bases for V and 5 bases for J; bases not matched to a gene: 7. CDR3 in amino acids: CASSLSLAGAHEQYF. The DNA of the CDR3 is TGCGCCAGCAGCCTTTCACTAGCGGGAGCCCACGAGCAGTACTTC.

This clone was counted only a few times. The rearrangement uses TRBV27 and TRBJ1-6, with D perhaps TRBD1 (6 bases). This CDR3 spans 16 amino acids. With 5 bases removed from V and 8 bases from J, the gap between germline ends came to 19 bases. Germline V gives CDR1 MNHEY, CDR2 SMNVEV (reference sequence). CDR3: CASSPRQVYSDSPLHF. For the CDR3, the DNA is TGTGCCAGCAGTCCGCGACAGGTCTATAGCGATTCACCCCTCCACTTT.

The genes are TRBV2 and TRBJ1-5; D is perhaps TRBD1 (5 bases). The CDR3 loop spans 14 amino acids. V was clipped by 2 bases and J by 4 bases, with 9 bases between them. Germline V gives CDR1 SNHLY, CDR2 FYNNEI. In DNA, the CDR3 is TGTGCCAGCAGTGAAAGCGGGGGAAATCAGCCCCAGCATTTT. It encodes CASSESGGNQPQHF.

The genes are TRBV7-6 and TRBJ2-3, with 8 bases matching TRBD1. J was trimmed by 4 bases and V by 5 bases; bases with no gene match: 11. This CDR3 has 16 residues. Germline V CDR1 and CDR2: SGHVS, FNYEAQ. Here the CDR3 reads CASSLFAGGKSDTQYF. CDR3 sequence (DNA): TGTGCCAGCAGCCTCTTTGCAGGGGGCAAGTCAGATACGCAGTATTTT.

The CDR3 protein is CASSLHNTEAFF. In DNA form, the CDR3 reads TGTGCCAGCAGTCTCCACAACACTGAAGCTTTCTTT. The chain carries TRBV2 and TRBJ1-1; D gene uncertain. The CDR3 consists of 12 residues. Trimming left V 5 bases short and J 2 bases short, with 6 bases between. The germline gives CDR1 SNHLY, CDR2 FYNNEI.

This clone was seen a single time. The genes are TRBV5-6 and TRBJ2-2; D is perhaps TRBD1 (6 bases). Deletions cut 4 bases from V and 9 bases from J, with 13 bases between. Germline V gene data show CDR1 as SGHDT and CDR2 as YYEEEE. The CDR3 runs to 13 residues. Written as DNA, the CDR3 is TGTGCCAGCAGCCCAATGGGGGCCCGGGAGCTGTTTTTT. Its protein is CASSPMGARELFF.